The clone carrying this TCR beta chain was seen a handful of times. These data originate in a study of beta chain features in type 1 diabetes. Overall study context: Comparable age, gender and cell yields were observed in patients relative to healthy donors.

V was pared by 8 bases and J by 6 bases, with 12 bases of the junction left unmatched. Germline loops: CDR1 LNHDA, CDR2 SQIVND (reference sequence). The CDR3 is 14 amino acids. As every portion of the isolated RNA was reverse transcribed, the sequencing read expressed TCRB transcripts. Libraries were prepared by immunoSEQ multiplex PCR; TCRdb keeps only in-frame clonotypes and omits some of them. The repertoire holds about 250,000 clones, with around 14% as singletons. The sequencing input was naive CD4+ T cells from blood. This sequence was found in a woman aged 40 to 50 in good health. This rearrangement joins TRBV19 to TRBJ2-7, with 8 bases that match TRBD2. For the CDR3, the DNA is TGTGCCAGTCACGCGGGGGGCAGGGCTCGCGAGCAGTACTTC. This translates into CASHAGGRAREQYF.